Shown below are 26 T cell receptor beta chains from a single sample sequenced in a study of STAT3 mutations in large granular lymphocyte leukemia. Clones were read by immunoSEQ multiplex PCR, and TCRdb kept only the in-frame ones, dropping some. Among 30,000 to 45,000 clones, roughly 88% were seen once, and the ten largest hold approximately 0.42%. Points from the study as a whole: At least one immunodominant TCR beta clonotype appeared in every T-cell large granular lymphocyte leukemia patient.

These receptors have no known antigen. The sequenced sample was PBMCs. The receptors were gathered from a human donor with T large granular lymphocyte leukemia. Some clones in this sample may be carry-over from other donors' samples.

This sequence joins TRBV11-3 and TRBJ2-1, with TRBD1 matching 8 bases. In germline, CDR1 is SGHNT, CDR2 YENEEA. CDR3 length equals 15 residues. The V segment lost 0 bases and the J segment 4 bases; nucleotides outside the gene matches: 2. Written as DNA, the CDR3 is TGTGCCAGCAGCTTAGAACAGGGGGGATACAATGAGCAGTTCTTC. It translates to CASSLEQGGYNEQFF.

The chain uses TRBV5-1 and TRBJ1-4, with D perhaps matching TRBD1 (5 bases). Germline lookup yields CDR1 SGHRS and CDR2 YFSETQ. The CDR3 length is 15 residues. V was cut by 3 bases and J by 0 bases, with 9 bases left in between. Here the CDR3 DNA reads TGCGCCAGCAGCTCAACAGGAGCAACTAATGAAAAACTGTTTTTT. Encoded protein: CASSSTGATNEKLFF.

The chain couples TRBV27 to TRBJ1-2; a weak D match, TRBD1 (6 bases). Between the trimmed V and J ends, which lost 1 base and 8 bases, there was a span of 14 bases. There are 14 residues in the CDR3. Per the germline V gene, CDR1 is MNHEY and CDR2 is SMNVEV (reference sequence). This CDR3 reads CASSLWGRGEGYTF. Here the CDR3 DNA reads TGTGCCAGCAGTTTATGGGGGCGCGGGGAGGGCTACACCTTC.

The chain employs TRBV18 and TRBJ2-7, with 7 bases fitting TRBD1. This CDR3 has 14 amino acids. CDR1 and CDR2 (germline): KGHSH, LQKENI. The V gene end was trimmed by 4 bases and the J gene end by 3 bases; junction bases not matched to a gene: 6. In DNA, the CDR3 is TGTGCCAGCTCACAGGGACAGCCCCTCTACGAGCAGTACGTC. Translating gives CASSQGQPLYEQYV.

CDR3 nucleotides: TGTGCCAGCTCACTCCACACGAACACTGAAGCTTTCTTT. Translation gives CASSLHTNTEAFF. The chain is built from TRBV18 and TRBJ1-1; D is unclear. CDR1 is KGHSH, CDR2 LQKENI, per germline. The CDR3 length is 13 residues. Trimming removed 4 bases from V and 1 base from J, with 7 bases in between.

This sequence joins TRBV2 and TRBJ2-7, with D perhaps given as TRBD1 or TRBD2 (5 bases each). V was pared by 10 bases and J by 3 bases, with 13 bases between. Looked up from germline, CDR1 is SNHLY and CDR2 is FYNNEI. The CDR3 consists of 12 residues. The CDR3 DNA reads TGTGCCACCTCGGGACCGATCTACGAGCAGTACTTC. Its translation is CATSGPIYEQYF.

This chain links TRBV6-5 with TRBJ1-6; D uncertain. Germline V gives CDR1 MNHEY, CDR2 SVGAGI. This CDR3 has 15 residues. V was trimmed by 6 bases and J by 7 bases, leaving 16 bases between them. The CDR3, as DNA: TGTGCCAGCAGCCGGACCCGGGCAAGCAATTCACCCCTCCACTTT. This codes for CASSRTRASNSPLHF.

This rearrangement joins TRBV30 to TRBJ1-5, with D hard to call. This CDR3 is 12 amino acids long. V was trimmed by 0 bases and J by 3 bases, leaving 3 bases between them. The V gene's germline CDR1 is GTSNPN and CDR2 SVGIG (reference sequence). The CDR3 loop reads CAWSVPNQPQHF. The CDR3 DNA is TGTGCCTGGAGTGTACCCAATCAGCCCCAGCATTTT.

The rearrangement links TRBV7-2 to TRBJ2-1; possibly TRBD2 for D (6 bases). In germline, CDR1 is SGHTA, CDR2 FQGNSA. The V end lost 5 bases, the J end lost 6 bases, and 20 bases lay between the germline ends. The CDR3 extends over 16 amino acids. The CDR3 protein is CASSLQRAKGSNEQFF. In DNA, the CDR3 is TGTGCCAGCAGCCTACAGCGGGCCAAGGGGTCCAATGAGCAGTTCTTC.

The sample holds a few counts of this clone. The rearrangement uses TRBV27 and TRBJ1-2; perhaps TRBD1 as D (5 bases). The V gene lost 0 bases and the J gene lost 10 bases, with 9 bases spanning the gap. Germline CDR1 MNHEY, CDR2 SMNVEV (reference sequence). The CDR3 runs 12 residues. In DNA, the CDR3 is TGTGCCAGCAGTTTATCCGGCAGGGCCTACACCTTC. Encoded protein: CASSLSGRAYTF.

The chain combines TRBV30 with TRBJ1-5; 7 bases are a match to TRBD1. The CDR3 covers 16 residues. V lost 3 bases and J lost 0; bases outside the gene matches: 8. The V gene's germline CDR1 is GTSNPN and CDR2 SVGIG (reference sequence). CDR3 in amino acids: CAWSEETGRSNQPQHF. CDR3 DNA sequence: TGTGCCTGGAGCGAAGAGACAGGGCGTAGCAATCAGCCCCAGCATTTT. Full variable domain (missing parts from reference TRBV30 and TRBJ1-5): SQTIHQWPATLVQPVGSPLSLECTVEGTSNPNLYWYRQAAGRGLQLLFYSVGIGQISSEVPQNLSASRPQDRQFILSSKKLLLSDSGFYLCAWSEETGRSNQPQHFGDGTRLSIL.

This chain joins TRBV5-1 and TRBJ2-5; unclear D gene. The V gene's germline CDR1 is SGHRS and CDR2 YFSETQ. With 4 bases removed from V and 0 bases from J, the gap between germline ends came to 4 bases. The length of the CDR3 is 12 residues. CDR3 protein: CASSPDQETQYF. In DNA form, the CDR3 reads TGCGCCAGCAGCCCGGACCAAGAGACCCAGTACTTC.

The chain couples TRBV7-9 to TRBJ2-4; tentatively, D is TRBD1 (6 bases). In germline, CDR1 is SEHNR, CDR2 FQNEAQ (reference sequence). The CDR3 has 15 amino acids. With 4 bases removed from V and 8 bases from J, the gap between germline ends came to 18 bases. The CDR3: CASSSGQDHGDIQYF. DNA for the CDR3: TGTGCCAGCAGCTCGGGACAAGATCACGGTGACATTCAGTACTTC.

The V gene is TRBV6-5, the J gene TRBJ1-5; D not resolved. CDR1 and CDR2 (germline): MNHEY, SVGAGI. The V and J ends lost 0 bases and 5 bases respectively, with 11 bases between them. This CDR3 is built from 15 residues. The CDR3 DNA reads as TGTGCCAGCAGTTACTCGGTCGGGCGGGATCAGCCCCAGCATTTT. Amino acids: CASSYSVGRDQPQHF.

The J gene is TRBJ1-5, the V gene TRBV28, with D hard to call. CDR1 and CDR2 (germline): MDHEN, SYDVKM. The CDR3 spans 13 residues. V gave up 5 bases and J gave up 0 bases, with 5 bases separating them. CDR3 amino acids: CASSQYSNQPQHF. DNA of the CDR3: TGTGCCAGCAGTCAATATAGCAATCAGCCCCAGCATTTT.

The genes are TRBV5-1 and TRBJ1-2; 8 nucleotides align to TRBD1. Germline V gene sequence: CDR1 SGHRS, CDR2 YFSETQ. With 4 bases clipped from V and 4 bases from J, the junction kept 3 bases outside the gene matches. The CDR3 length is 13 residues. The CDR3 is CASSIGQGYGYTF. The CDR3 bases are TGCGCCAGCAGCATAGGACAGGGCTATGGCTACACCTTC.

The rearrangement uses TRBV6-5 and TRBJ2-3, with D uncertain. This CDR3 region has 16 residues. Trimming cost V 2 bases and J 8 bases, with 20 bases left between them. Germline V lookup: CDR1 MNHEY, CDR2 SVGAGI. The CDR3 bases are TGTGCCAGCAGTTACGGTTTGGGATCCCCACGAGGTACGCAGTATTTT. It specifies CASSYGLGSPRGTQYF.

In DNA, the CDR3 is TGTGCCGGCGTCGGGGGAACAGATACGCAGTATTTT. It translates to CAGVGGTDTQYF. The gene calls are TRBV7-9 and TRBJ2-3; D perhaps matches TRBD2 (6 bases). Trimming shortened V by 11 bases and J by 3 bases, and 12 bases separated the two germline ends. This CDR3 comprises 12 residues. The germline V gene encodes CDR1 SEHNR and CDR2 FQNEAQ (reference sequence).

The chain employs TRBV12-5 and TRBJ2-1; D unclear. Trimming cost V 9 bases and J 8 bases, with 26 bases left between them. CDR1 is LGHNT and CDR2 is FRNRAP in the germline V gene. The CDR3 sequence is 16 residues long. CDR3 nucleotide sequence: TGTGCTAGCATGGCTTTTAAGTATCGAGATGTGGATGAGCAGTTCTTC. This encodes CASMAFKYRDVDEQFF.

The V gene is TRBV7-9, the J gene TRBJ1-1; maybe TRBD1 (5 bases). The V and J ends lost 5 bases and 4 bases respectively, with 17 bases between them. CDR1 and CDR2 (germline): SEHNR, FQNEAQ (reference sequence). This CDR3 spans 15 amino acids. CDR3 nucleotide sequence: TGTGCCAGCAGCCCAGCGGACAAGTTGCTCACTGAAGCTTTCTTT. This gives the protein CASSPADKLLTEAFF.

The chain employs TRBV15 and TRBJ1-1, with 9 positions matching TRBD1. The CDR3 length is 17 residues. V lost 0 bases to trimming and J lost 2 bases; unmatched junction nucleotides: 7. Germline V lookup: CDR1 LNHNV, CDR2 YYDKDF (reference sequence). Here the CDR3 DNA reads TGTGCCACCAGCAGAGAGAGCGGACAGGGGTTTAACACTGAAGCTTTCTTT. This gives the protein CATSRESGQGFNTEAFF.

The rearrangement joins TRBV2 to TRBJ2-5, with D tentatively TRBD1 (7 bases). Germline V CDR1 and CDR2: SNHLY, FYNNEI. The V end lost 5 bases, the J end lost 5 bases, and 18 bases lay between the germline ends. CDR3 length: 15 amino acids. For the CDR3, the DNA is TGTGCCAGCAGTCTTTCCGCAGGGGGGTCTGAGACCCAGTACTTC. It translates to CASSLSAGGSETQYF.

This chain links TRBV6-5 with TRBJ1-6; no clear D. The CDR3 spans 12 residues. V was clipped by 0 bases and J by 10 bases, with 4 bases between them. CDR1 and CDR2 (germline): MNHEY, SVGAGI. The CDR3 nucleotides are TGTGCCAGCAGTTACTCCCGATCACCCCTCCACTTT. As protein: CASSYSRSPLHF.

This clone was seen a few times. The V and J genes are TRBV7-2 and TRBJ1-5, with 8 bases fitting TRBD1. After removal of 1 base from V and 5 bases from J, the junction contained 4 bases not matched to a gene. Germline V gene lookup returns CDR1 SGHTA and CDR2 FQGNSA. This CDR3 has 15 amino acids. The CDR3 protein is CASSLVSTGDQPQHF. CDR3 coding DNA: TGTGCCAGCAGCTTAGTGTCGACAGGGGATCAGCCCCAGCATTTT.

CDR3 sequence (DNA): TGCGCCAGCAGTGAGTCAACCCTCAATCAGCCCCAGCATTTT. This gives the protein CASSESTLNQPQHF. This rearrangement joins TRBV10-2 to TRBJ1-5; D uncertain. This CDR3 is built from 14 residues. The germline gives CDR1 WSHSY, CDR2 SAAADI. Trimming took 0 bases from V and 3 from J, leaving 6 bases between them.

The chain recombines TRBV28 with TRBJ1-1; D unclear. The CDR3 length is 12 residues. Per germline, CDR1 MDHEN and CDR2 SYDVKM. CDR3 coding DNA: TGTGTCATAACCAGATCGGACACTGAAGCTTTCTTT. Residues: CVITRSDTEAFF.